A selection of T cell receptor beta chains follows, all from one sample in a study of blood T cell repertoires in COVID-19. Profiling relied on immunoSEQ multiplex PCR, and the TCRdb table lists in-frame clones only, not all of them. The sample includes hundreds of thousands of clones, around 86% of them seen just once. Sequenced: peripheral blood. The receptors stem from a man in his 70s with acute or convalescent COVID-19. The conserved cysteine and the conserved F or W are not part of the CDR3 here. Each record gives: V gene, clone size, J gene, CDR3 protein. Only part of the rows carry a size: once, few, many, or a class if the clone is expanded.

v_gene: TRBV7-2; abundance: NA; j_gene: TRBJ2-7; CDR3aa: ASSLDVRGTYEQY
v_gene: TRBV4-3; abundance: NA; j_gene: TRBJ1-4; CDR3aa: ASSPYQGATNEKLF
v_gene: TRBV6-5; abundance: once; j_gene: TRBJ2-1; CDR3aa: ASRPTGYNEQF
v_gene: TRBV29-1; abundance: NA; j_gene: TRBJ1-2; CDR3aa: SVEDQGTGGGYT
v_gene: TRBV4-2; abundance: NA; j_gene: TRBJ1-4; CDR3aa: ASSQQGTGNEKLF
v_gene: TRBV5-4; abundance: once; j_gene: TRBJ1-2; CDR3aa: ASTRPGAIYGYT
v_gene: TRBV28; abundance: NA; j_gene: TRBJ2-2; CDR3aa: ASSLGLPGELF
v_gene: TRBV6-5; abundance: NA; j_gene: TRBJ1-1; CDR3aa: ASSQLEGNTEAF
v_gene: TRBV5-1; abundance: once; j_gene: TRBJ2-1; CDR3aa: ASSPQGQRNNEQF
v_gene: TRBV7-2; abundance: NA; j_gene: TRBJ1-6; CDR3aa: ASSLAGTGDNSPLH
v_gene: TRBV5-5; abundance: NA; j_gene: TRBJ1-5; CDR3aa: ASSFTSGGLNQPQH
v_gene: TRBV7-9; abundance: NA; j_gene: TRBJ2-7; CDR3aa: ASSPLAGIYTYEQY
v_gene: TRBV9; abundance: NA; j_gene: TRBJ2-2; CDR3aa: ASRIGQATGELF
v_gene: TRBV28; abundance: NA; j_gene: TRBJ1-5; CDR3aa: ASSPGTGLVPPQH
v_gene: TRBV18; abundance: NA; j_gene: TRBJ1-6; CDR3aa: ASSPPGQNPSPLH
v_gene: TRBV5-1; abundance: NA; j_gene: TRBJ2-2; CDR3aa: ASSPDRAAGELF
v_gene: TRBV5-4; abundance: NA; j_gene: TRBJ2-3; CDR3aa: AGTAERGSGTDTQY
v_gene: TRBV2; abundance: few; j_gene: TRBJ2-5; CDR3aa: ASESASGSQETQY
v_gene: TRBV5-1; abundance: NA; j_gene: TRBJ2-3; CDR3aa: ASSYNTDTQY
v_gene: TRBV30; abundance: NA; j_gene: TRBJ2-1; CDR3aa: AWSVTSGAPYNEQF
v_gene: TRBV19; abundance: NA; j_gene: TRBJ1-1; CDR3aa: ASSFRRGGTEAF
v_gene: TRBV30; abundance: NA; j_gene: TRBJ1-6; CDR3aa: AWSRGGHSPLH
v_gene: TRBV9; abundance: NA; j_gene: TRBJ1-3; CDR3aa: ASSESGGNTIY
v_gene: TRBV6-2/TRBV6-3; abundance: few; j_gene: TRBJ2-6; CDR3aa: ASSPGYSGANVLT
v_gene: TRBV28; abundance: once; j_gene: TRBJ2-2; CDR3aa: ASSPALGELF
v_gene: TRBV2; abundance: NA; j_gene: TRBJ2-1; CDR3aa: ASSADRVPRNEQF
v_gene: TRBV4-3; abundance: once; j_gene: TRBJ1-1; CDR3aa: ASSQEKGVTEAF
v_gene: TRBV2; abundance: NA; j_gene: TRBJ1-5; CDR3aa: ASRVGQGNNQPQH
v_gene: TRBV5-1; abundance: NA; j_gene: TRBJ2-3; CDR3aa: ASSRGTGIDTQY
v_gene: TRBV5-1; abundance: NA; j_gene: TRBJ2-2; CDR3aa: ASSQDSRLQDLSTGELF
v_gene: TRBV19; abundance: once; j_gene: TRBJ1-1; CDR3aa: ASSITPYMNTEAF